The subject of this entry is one TCR beta chain. Its antigen is unidentified. Trimming stripped 5 bases from V and 2 bases from J, with 10 bases between. Germline V lookup: CDR1 KGHDR, CDR2 SFDVKD. The CDR3 extends over 14 amino acids. The sample belongs to a study of T cell responses to AZD1222 COVID-19 vaccine. About the study: Second doses that came at about 4 or about 12 weeks were put together.

Assay: immunoSEQ multiplex PCR; the TCRdb copy retains only in-frame clones and omits some. The repertoire holds around 170,000 clones, with approximately 90% as singletons. Study results and limitations: White British people made up most donors, females outnumbered males, and clonal diversity was possibly underestimated. Unmutated variant regions are reportedly the target of nearly half of TCRs that are spike-specific.

This TCR came from an adult in good health. The J gene is TRBJ2-3, the V gene TRBV24-1, with a possible D match to TRBD1 (5 bases). Material: peripheral blood, obtained on day 0 of AZD1222 vaccination. The CDR3 coding sequence is TGTGCCACCAGTGCGGACACCCACACAGATACGCAGTATTTT. As protein: CATSADTHTDTQYF.